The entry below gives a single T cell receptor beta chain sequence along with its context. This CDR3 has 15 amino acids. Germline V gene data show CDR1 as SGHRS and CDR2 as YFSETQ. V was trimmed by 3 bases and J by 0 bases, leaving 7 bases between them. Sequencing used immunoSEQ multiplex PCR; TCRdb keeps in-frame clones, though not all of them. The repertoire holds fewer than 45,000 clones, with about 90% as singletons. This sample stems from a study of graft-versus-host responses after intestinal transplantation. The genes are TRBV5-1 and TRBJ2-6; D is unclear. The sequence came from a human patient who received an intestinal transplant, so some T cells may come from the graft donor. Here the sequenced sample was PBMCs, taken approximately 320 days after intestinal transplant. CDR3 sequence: CASSSTRSGANVLTF. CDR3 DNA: TGCGCCAGCAGCTCTACTCGCTCTGGGGCCAACGTCCTGACTTTC.